What follows are 24 T cell receptor beta chains derived from one specimen sequenced in a study of vaccination and CD4 T cells after COVID-19 (dated by TCRdb to the early 2020s). To prepare the library, PCR was applied. The data were produced on an Illumina iSeq 100. TCR sequencing of DNA from cultured CD4+ T cells used the Oncomine TCR Beta short-read assay at the Johns Hopkins FTIC core. In TCRdb, the public reads were trimmed at Q25 with fastp and aligned with MiXCR, with productive beta chains retained. Every CDR3 protein is listed once, alongside the most common genes and DNA of its rows. In this sample the table shows 8,500 to 11,000 distinct CDR3 sequences, roughly three fifths of which occur a single time. The ten biggest clones cover 25% to 30% of the sample. Their antigens are not known. The meaning of the sample's treatment or condition label: approximately 9-day PBMC culture with coronavirus spike peptide pools or control peptides (ViraFEST assay).

The material sequenced was CD4+ T cells from blood, cultured in vitro. The receptors come from a human donor who had recovered from COVID-19.

The rearrangement links TRBV6-1 to TRBJ2-7; D not resolved. Trimming cost V 3 bases and J 3 bases, with 0 bases left between them. The germline gives CDR1 MNHNS, CDR2 SASEGT. CDR3 size: 10 residues. The CDR3 region is CASSDYEQYF. In DNA form, the CDR3 reads TGTGCCAGCAGTGACTACGAGCAGTACTTC.

This clonotype was picked up a small number of times. The rearrangement uses TRBV20-1 and TRBJ2-7; possible D gene TRBD1, 6 bases. The germline V gene has CDR1 DFQATT and CDR2 SNEGSKA (reference sequence). The CDR3 covers 17 residues. V shed 0 bases and J shed 1 base, with 19 bases lying between them. CDR3: CSARDPTRGQRSYEQYF. DNA for the CDR3: TGCAGTGCTAGAGATCCCACCCGCGGACAGCGATCCTACGAGCAGTACTTC.

V is TRBV11-2 and J is TRBJ1-1; possible D gene TRBD1, 6 bases. Germline lookup yields CDR1 SGHAT and CDR2 FQNNGV. The CDR3 is made up of 14 amino acids. Trimming left V 5 bases short and J 10 bases short, with 20 bases between. The CDR3 DNA reads TGTGCCAGCAGCCCGAGGACAGTCTTAAGGGGAGCTTTCTTT. This translates into CASSPRTVLRGAFF.

Written as DNA, the CDR3 is TGTGCCAGCAGGACCGGGTACGGTGAAGCTTTCTTT. Its translation: CASRTGYGEAFF. This chain uses TRBV7-2 with TRBJ1-1, with D hard to call. This CDR3 comprises 12 residues. In germline, CDR1 is SGHTA, CDR2 FQGNSA. The V gene lost 6 bases and the J gene lost 7 bases, with 12 bases spanning the gap.

The chain links TRBV6-1 to TRBJ1-1, with D possibly matching TRBD1 (6 bases). Germline CDR1 MNHNS, CDR2 SASEGT. Deletions cut 6 bases from V and 5 bases from J, with 16 bases between. CDR3 size: 14 residues. CDR3 in amino acids: CASSSYRVGTEAFF. Here the CDR3 DNA reads TGTGCCAGCAGCAGCTACAGGGTTGGGACTGAAGCTTTCTTT.

The chain employs TRBV7-6 and TRBJ2-7; the match to TRBD2 covers 10 bases. Germline V CDR1 and CDR2: SGHVS, FNYEAQ. With V trimmed by 1 base and J by 5 bases, 5 bases remained unmatched. The CDR3 is 15 amino acids. CDR3 in DNA: TGTGCCAGCAGCTTAGAAGCGGGAGGGCCTGACGAGCAGTACTTC. Amino acid sequence: CASSLEAGGPDEQYF.

The rearrangement joins TRBV27 to TRBJ1-3; the D gene is possibly TRBD1 (6 bases). V was clipped by 5 bases and J by 3 bases, with 14 bases between them. The CDR3 runs to 15 residues. Germline V lookup: CDR1 MNHEY, CDR2 SMNVEV (reference sequence). DNA for the CDR3: TGTGCCAGCAGTGCAGGGGCATTAGGTGGAAACACCATATATTTT. As protein: CASSAGALGGNTIYF.

The sample holds a few counts of this clonotype. The rearrangement uses TRBV6-2 or TRBV6-3 and TRBJ2-7; the D gene could be TRBD1 or TRBD2 (5 bases each). V was shortened by 4 bases and J by 5 bases, with 18 bases between the two germline ends. CDR1 MNHEY and CDR2 SVGEGT come from the germline V gene. This CDR3 is 15 amino acids long. The CDR3 region has the DNA TGTGCCAGCAGTTCCCACCGGGACCGAAGCGACGAGCAGTACTTC. This translates into CASSSHRDRSDEQYF.

The chain uses TRBV7-9 and TRBJ1-5; 11 bases agree with TRBD1. CDR1 SEHNR and CDR2 FQNEAQ come from the germline V gene (reference sequence). J lost 6 bases, V lost 5 bases, and 3 bases had no gene match. This CDR3 comprises 14 residues. The CDR3 protein is CASSGTGGGQPQHF. The CDR3 DNA reads TGTGCCAGCAGCGGGACAGGGGGTGGTCAGCCCCAGCATTTT.

The V gene is TRBV7-8, the J gene TRBJ2-1; 15 bases are shared with TRBD2. The CDR3 has 17 residues. The V gene end was trimmed by 3 bases and the J gene end by 8 bases; junction bases not matched to a gene: 8. Per germline, CDR1 SGHVS and CDR2 FQNEAQ. The CDR3, as DNA: TGTGCCAGCAGCTTGGGACTAGCGGGAGGATGGGTCGATGAGCAGTTCTTC. It specifies CASSLGLAGGWVDEQFF.

The V gene is TRBV28, the J gene TRBJ1-1, with D possibly being TRBD1 (5 bases). Germline V gene sequence: CDR1 MDHEN, CDR2 SYDVKM. The length of the CDR3 is 12 residues. Trimming shortened V by 6 bases and J by 5 bases, and 10 bases separated the two germline ends. The CDR3 DNA reads TGTGCCAGCAGGGTTGGGGGGACTGAAGCTTTCTTT. It is translated as CASRVGGTEAFF.

This clonotype came up a few times. This chain connects TRBV27 to TRBJ1-6, with 9 bases that match TRBD1. J was trimmed by 9 bases and V by 7 bases; bases with no gene match: 10. The CDR3 runs to 15 residues. Germline V gene data show CDR1 as MNHEY and CDR2 as SMNVEV (reference sequence). Written as DNA, the CDR3 is TGTGCCAGCACCATCGGGGGGGACAGGGCTTCACCCCTCCACTTT. This gives the protein CASTIGGDRASPLHF.

This chain links TRBV4-2 with TRBJ2-1, with TRBD2 matching over 11 bases. The CDR3 is 16 residues long. Germline CDR1 and CDR2: LGHNA and YNFKEQ. Trimming removed 0 bases from V and 4 bases from J; junction bases left unmatched: 2. As DNA, the CDR3 is TGTGCCAGCAGCCAAGAAGGGACTAGCGGTTACAATGAGCAGTTCTTC. Translated: CASSQEGTSGYNEQFF.

The chain has TRBV28 and TRBJ1-2, with D perhaps TRBD1 (5 bases). Trimming removed 6 bases from V and 1 base from J, with 12 bases in between. The V gene's germline CDR1 is MDHEN and CDR2 SYDVKM. There are 14 residues in the CDR3. In DNA, the CDR3 is TGTGCCAGCAGCAAGGGACGGAATAACTATGGCTACACCTTC. It codes for CASSKGRNNYGYTF.

The chain couples TRBV29-1 to TRBJ1-2; TRBD1 matches at 7 bases. Germline trimming cut 5 bases from V and 6 bases from J; bases unmatched to any gene: 6. CDR3 size: 12 residues. Germline V gene lookup returns CDR1 SQVTM and CDR2 ANQGSEA. CDR3 sequence (DNA): TGCAGCGTTAGACAGGGATCGGATGGCTACACCTTC. It is translated as CSVRQGSDGYTF. Full variable domain (missing parts from reference TRBV29-1 and TRBJ1-2): SAVISQKPSRDICQRGTSLTIQCQVDSQVTMMFWYRQQPGQSLTLIATANQGSEATYESGFVIDKFPISRPNLTFSTLTVSNMSPEDSSIYLCSVRQGSDGYTFGSGTRLTVV.

V gene TRBV5-6 combines with J gene TRBJ2-5, with D tentatively TRBD2 (7 bases). The CDR3 has 16 residues. Per germline, CDR1 SGHDT and CDR2 YYEEEE. V was shortened by 0 bases and J by 5 bases, with 17 bases between the two germline ends. The CDR3 sequence is CASSLAVGGPMETQYF. The CDR3 coding sequence is TGTGCCAGCAGCTTGGCCGTGGGGGGGCCGATGGAGACCCAGTACTTC.

V gene TRBV11-3 combines with J gene TRBJ1-2, with 8 bases fitting TRBD1. CDR3 size: 14 residues. Looked up from germline, CDR1 is SGHNT and CDR2 is YENEEA. Trimming took 0 bases from V and 9 from J; bases not matched to a gene: 6. CDR3 DNA: TGTGCCAGCAGCTTAGAAGGACAGGGCGATAGCTACACCTTC. It codes for CASSLEGQGDSYTF.

This clonotype has just a few counts. The chain has TRBV7-8 and TRBJ1-1, with 7 bases aligning to TRBD1. Losses at the gene ends were 5 bases for V and 4 bases for J; bases not matched to a gene: 7. The CDR3 consists of 14 residues. Germline CDR1 and CDR2: SGHVS and FQNEAQ. The CDR3: CASSARQGRTEAFF. The CDR3 nucleotides are TGTGCCAGCAGCGCTCGACAGGGCCGCACTGAAGCTTTCTTT.

V usage is TRBV20-1 and J usage is TRBJ2-7, with 7 bases lining up with TRBD1. Germline trimming cut 6 bases from V and 3 bases from J; bases unmatched to any gene: 8. In germline, CDR1 is DFQATT, CDR2 SNEGSKA (reference sequence). The CDR3 runs to 13 residues. CDR3 amino acids: CSARTGGYYEQYF. Here the CDR3 DNA reads TGCAGTGCACGGACAGGCGGGTACTACGAGCAGTACTTC.

The V and J genes are TRBV6-5 and TRBJ1-2; weak D call: TRBD1 (5 bases). CDR3 length: 13 amino acids. Germline CDR1 is MNHEY and CDR2 is SVGAGI. Trimming stripped 2 bases from V and 4 bases from J, with 8 bases between. CDR3 in DNA: TGTGCCAGCAGTTACGGGACTTTCTATGGCTACACCTTC. Amino acid sequence: CASSYGTFYGYTF.

The chain couples TRBV10-3 to TRBJ2-3, with D unclear. V was pared by 2 bases and J by 1 base, with 1 base between. The CDR3 extends over 12 amino acids. Germline CDR1 and CDR2: ENHRY and SYGVKD. The CDR3 region is CAISERTDTQYF. The CDR3 coding sequence is TGTGCCATCAGTGAGCGCACAGATACGCAGTATTTT.

The rearrangement links TRBV27 to TRBJ2-3; D gene ambiguous. Trimming removed 5 bases from V and 7 bases from J, with 10 bases in between. Germline loops: CDR1 MNHEY, CDR2 SMNVEV (reference sequence). The CDR3 covers 12 residues. For the CDR3, the DNA is TGTGCCAGCAGTCCCTCGAGGAATACGCAGTATTTT. It codes for CASSPSRNTQYF.

CDR3 bases: TGTGCCTGGAGTGTTTCAGGGGGAACCTACGAGCAGTACTTC. Residues: CAWSVSGGTYEQYF. The chain couples TRBV30 to TRBJ2-7; 7 positions match TRBD1. The CDR3 is 14 residues long. From germline, CDR1 is GTSNPN and CDR2 SVGIG (reference sequence). The V and J ends lost 0 bases and 2 bases, in that order; junction bases with no gene match: 4.

The CDR3, as DNA: TGTGCCAGCAGCGAGACTAGCGGGAGACTCCGTCCCTACGAGCAGTACTTC. It encodes CASSETSGRLRPYEQYF. The chain carries TRBV6-2 or TRBV6-3 and TRBJ2-7; 12 bases map to TRBD2. Germline V gives CDR1 MNHEY, CDR2 SVGEGT. The junction had 11 bases not matched to a gene; V was cut back by 6 bases and J by 2 bases. This CDR3 region has 17 residues.